This T cell receptor beta chain emerged from a study of cytomegalovirus exposure and HLA in healthy donors. Study-wide context: Genetic ancestry analysis placed about 80% of the 410 or so donors that were genotyped in the Caucasian-associated cluster.

Overall study results and limits: In a later analysis, TCR beta V- and J-gene trimming was associated with a missense DCLRE1C variant. According to an earlier analysis, most TCR beta V segments yielded productive rearrangements about 87% or about 30% of the time.

The CDR3 has 14 residues. Germline loops: CDR1 MNHEY, CDR2 SVGAGI. With V trimmed by 8 bases and J by 5 bases, 11 bases remained unmatched. Unrecorded immune exposure was likely among donors, who were nominally healthy when sampled. About this clone itself: Its antigen is not known.

The PCR used 60 Vbeta and 13 Jbeta primers. TCRdb's copy holds only in-frame clones and misses some; the assay was immunoSEQ multiplex PCR. This sample's table has approximately 47,000 clones. This chain connects TRBV6-5 to TRBJ1-1; 7 nucleotides align to TRBD1. This clonotype was sampled from a male donor in good health and CMV-seronegative. The sequencing input was PBMCs. The DNA for the CDR3 is TGTGCCAGCCGAACAGGAGGGGGCAATACTGAAGCTTTCTTT. Protein product: CASRTGGGNTEAFF.